This T cell receptor beta chain was identified in a study of radiation and T cells in renal cell carcinoma. Whole-study findings and limits: Irradiated tumors had higher TCR clonality than control tumors. From baseline, blood top tumor clonotypes peaked at 2 weeks post-radiation.

Documented treatment: 15 Gy SBRT to primary tumor, nephrectomy 4 weeks later. This renal cell carcinoma was of the clear cell type. On this clone: No antigen is known for it.

The table came from immunoSEQ multiplex PCR; TCRdb's copy has only in-frame clones and leaves some out. This sample yields 16,000 or so clones, of which 50% are seen a single time; under 50% belongs to the top ten. V was pared by 5 bases and J by 8 bases, with 21 bases between. The CDR3 loop spans 15 amino acids. Germline loops: CDR1 SEHNR, CDR2 FQNEAQ (reference sequence). The source is a woman in her fifties or sixties with renal cell carcinoma. The specimen comprised tumor tissue, sampled from a patient whose treatment included radiotherapy and nephrectomy. The chain is built from TRBV7-9 and TRBJ1-2; D remains unclear. The CDR3 loop is CASSPTPQRTWGYTF. The CDR3 coding sequence is TGTGCCAGCAGCCCTACCCCCCAAAGGACGTGGGGCTACACCTTC.